This TCR beta chain was recovered during a study of cytomegalovirus exposure and HLA in healthy donors. Study results and limitations: Productive status was seen about 90% or about 30% of the time for most TCR beta V segments in an earlier analysis. V- and J-gene trimming in TCR beta was tied to a missense DCLRE1C variant by an analysis performed later. The authors confirmed in vitro that a few CMV-associated chains were specific for CMV antigens.

In the PCR, 60 Vbeta and 13 Jbeta primers were used. How the authors handled the data: Per a later analysis, the number of unique TCR beta chains was about 78 million, of which about 11 million were shared. The data were produced by immunoSEQ multiplex PCR, yet TCRdb's version contains in-frame clones alone and is incomplete. V and J calls plus clone size are reproduced from that table; the DNA served to infer D and trimming. The sample includes 110,000 to 150,000 clones, around three quarters seen only once; the top ten take roughly 2.2%. This clone was recorded only once. Its specificity is not known. Sequenced material: PBMCs. This TCR derives from a man aged 25 to 45 in good health and CMV-seronegative.

The CDR3 region is CASTPRWVRASTDTQYF. CDR3 nucleotide sequence: TGTGCCAGTACTCCACGATGGGTGCGGGCTAGCACAGATACGCAGTATTTT. The chain employs TRBV19 and TRBJ2-3; D might be TRBD2 (5 bases). V was cut by 7 bases and J by 0 bases, with 20 bases left in between. Germline values: CDR1 LNHDA, CDR2 SQIVND (reference sequence). The CDR3 is made up of 17 amino acids.